Below, 10 T cell receptor beta chains from the same sample are listed, as sequenced in a study of PD-1 blockade in classical Hodgkin lymphoma. Profiled with immunoSEQ multiplex PCR; TCRdb holds only in-frame clones, not every one. The table lists some 16,000 clones, approximately 88% of them singletons. Each patient's relapse followed autologous stem cell transplantation, and brentuximab vedotin exposure varied. The sequences come from peripheral blood mononuclear cells (PBMCs), collected before the second cycle of nivolumab. These receptors were taken from a human donor with classical Hodgkin lymphoma.

The chain employs TRBV29-1 and TRBJ1-2; D unclear. The CDR3 has 13 amino acids. V lost 6 bases, J lost 7 bases, and 18 bases lay in between. The germline gives CDR1 SQVTM, CDR2 ANQGSEA. Here the CDR3 DNA reads TGCAGCGTGGGCTTTCGGGGAAGCCGTGGCTACACCTTC. Its translation: CSVGFRGSRGYTF.

The rearrangement uses TRBV6-1 and TRBJ2-1; 8 bases fit TRBD2. Germline lookup yields CDR1 MNHNS and CDR2 SASEGT. CDR3 size: 12 residues. Unmatched junction bases numbered 7, after V lost 3 bases and J lost 15 bases. The CDR3 protein is CASSDLSRGGFF. In nucleotides, the CDR3 is TGTGCCAGCAGTGATCTCAGCCGGGGGGGGTTCTTC.

The J gene is TRBJ1-5, the V gene TRBV12-5; D unresolved. CDR3 length: 15 residues. Trimming left V 1 base short and J 2 bases short, with 9 bases between. The germline V gene has CDR1 LGHNT and CDR2 FRNRAP. The CDR3 DNA follows: TGTGCTAGTGGTTTGGAAGCGTCTGGCAATCAGCCCCAGCATTTT. Translating gives CASGLEASGNQPQHF.

This chain uses TRBV6-5 with TRBJ2-3; 9 bases align to TRBD2. This CDR3 contains 16 residues. V was clipped by 2 bases and J by 2 bases; unmatched bases: 5. CDR1 and CDR2 from the germline V gene are MNHEY and SVGAGI. Here the CDR3 reads CASSYGSGGYTDTQYF. In nucleotides, the CDR3 is TGTGCCAGCAGTTACGGGAGCGGGGGGTACACAGATACGCAGTATTTT.

The chain uses TRBV11-1 and TRBJ2-7, with 12 positions matching TRBD2. The CDR3 covers 17 residues. Trimming removed 2 bases from V and 2 bases from J; junction bases left unmatched: 7. The germline V gene encodes CDR1 SGHAT and CDR2 FQDESV (reference sequence). Written as DNA, the CDR3 is TGTGCCAGCAGCTTATTGGAGTCTAGCGGGGGGGCCTACGAGCAGTACTTC. Translation gives CASSLLESSGGAYEQYF.

The V call is TRBV11-3, the J call TRBJ2-7; 7 bases map to TRBD1. This CDR3 has 13 residues. V shed 5 bases, J shed 6 bases, and the junction held 7 bases outside the gene matches. Germline CDR1 reads SGHNT; CDR2 reads YENEEA. CDR3 sequence (DNA): TGTGCCAGCAGCCGGGACAGCATTGGCGAGCAGTACTTC. Its translation is CASSRDSIGEQYF. Supplemented by reference TRBV11-3 and TRBJ2-7, the full variable domain reads EAGVVQSPRYKIIEKKQPVAFWCNPISGHNTLYWYLQNLGQGPELLIRYENEEAVDDSQLPKDRFSAERLKGVDSTLKIQPAELGDSAVYLCASSRDSIGEQYFGPGTRLTVT.

The CDR3 nucleotides read TGTGCCTGGACGGGGACAGGGGGTGAAAAACTGTTTTTT. It yields the protein CAWTGTGGEKLFF. The chain combines TRBV30 with TRBJ1-4, with 11 positions matching TRBD1. The CDR3 spans 13 residues. After removal of 4 bases from V and 7 bases from J, the junction contained 2 bases not matched to a gene. Germline assignment: CDR1 GTSNPN and CDR2 SVGIG (reference sequence).

This chain uses TRBV11-2 with TRBJ1-1; TRBD1 is a possible D gene (5 bases). This CDR3 is 13 amino acids long. With 4 bases removed from V and 3 bases from J, the gap between germline ends came to 9 bases. Germline V gene data show CDR1 as SGHAT and CDR2 as FQNNGV. Written as DNA, the CDR3 is TGTGCCAGCAGCTATGACAGAGACACTGAAGCTTTCTTT. Protein: CASSYDRDTEAFF.

This clone came up once. The CDR3 loop is CASSWTGVGYGYTF. The CDR3 DNA is TGTGCCAGCAGCTGGACAGGGGTAGGGTATGGCTACACCTTC. The chain uses TRBV5-6 and TRBJ1-2; TRBD1 matches at 9 bases. CDR1 and CDR2 from the germline V gene are SGHDT and YYEEEE. V dropped 3 bases and J dropped 5; count of bases not matched to a gene: 5. CDR3 size: 14 residues.

The chain links TRBV2 to TRBJ2-1, with 11 bases matching TRBD2. The V segment lost 6 bases and the J segment 3 bases; nucleotides outside the gene matches: 7. The CDR3 runs to 16 residues. Germline CDR1 and CDR2: SNHLY and FYNNEI. The CDR3, as DNA: TGTGCCAGCAGCGAAACCGGGACTAGCGGCTACAATGAGCAGTTCTTC. Its protein is CASSETGTSGYNEQFF.